This T cell receptor beta chain was sequenced in a study of spatial heterogeneity in lung cancer. This clonotype was seen repeatedly, ten times or more. Its antigen is still unknown. With the library built for alpha chains, this beta chain is off target and its frequency is not meaningful. Study findings and constraints: Expanded TCRs classified as ubiquitous or regional were counted, and these counts tracked ubiquitous and regional nonsynonymous mutations, respectively. Tumor mutation counts were tracked by expanded intratumoral alpha and beta TCR counts.

TCRdb processed the 5' RACE reads anew with MiXCR; each CDR3 protein has one entry. The table shows thousands of distinct CDR3 sequences, with around 8.4% occurring only once. Germline V gene lookup returns CDR1 MDHEN and CDR2 SYDVKM. This CDR3 contains 11 residues. V lost 6 bases to trimming and J lost 9 bases, with 11 bases between them. Sample time point: sample taken at primary tumor resection. The cohort: 65 to 80 early-stage, untreated non-small cell lung cancer patients. The V and J genes are TRBV28 and TRBJ1-1; D gene uncertain. The source was lung tumor tissue, collected at surgery. The sequence derives from a male donor with early-stage non-small cell lung cancer. The CDR3 nucleotides are TGTGCCAGCAGAATTGACACGAAAGCTTTCTTT. It is translated as CASRIDTKAFF.